The entry below gives a single T cell receptor (beta chain) sequence along with its context. The sample originates from a study of T-cell reconstitution after alpha-beta-depleted transplantation in children. The V end was cut by 3 bases, the J end by 6 bases, with 6 bases between. This CDR3 has 12 residues. The germline gives CDR1 LNHDA, CDR2 SQIVND (reference sequence). It was with unique molecular identifiers that the TCRbeta library was prepared. In TCRdb, the PCR reads were re-called with MiXCR into one record per CDR3 protein. This table holds roughly 100,000 distinct CDR3 sequences, roughly 7.1% found once.

The chain recombines TRBV19 with TRBJ2-1; no firm D call. The sample in question was PBMCs, obtained before TCRalphabeta/CD19-depleted stem cell transplant. This TCR derives from a boy between 2 and 15 years old with acute lymphoblastic leukemia, due to receive a stem cell transplant. Here the CDR3 reads CASSMLSNEQFF. In DNA, the CDR3 is TGTGCCAGTAGTATGTTGTCCAATGAGCAGTTCTTC.